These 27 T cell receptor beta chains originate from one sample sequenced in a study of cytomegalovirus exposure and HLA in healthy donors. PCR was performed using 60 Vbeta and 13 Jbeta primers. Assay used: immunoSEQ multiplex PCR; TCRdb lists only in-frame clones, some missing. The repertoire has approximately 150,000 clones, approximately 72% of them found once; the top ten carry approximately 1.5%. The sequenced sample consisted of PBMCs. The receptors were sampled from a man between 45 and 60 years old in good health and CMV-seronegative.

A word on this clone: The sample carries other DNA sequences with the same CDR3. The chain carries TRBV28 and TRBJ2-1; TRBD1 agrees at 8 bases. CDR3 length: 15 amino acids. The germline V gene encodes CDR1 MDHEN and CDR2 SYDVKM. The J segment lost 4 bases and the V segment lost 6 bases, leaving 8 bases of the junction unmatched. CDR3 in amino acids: CASRPGTGPYNEQFF. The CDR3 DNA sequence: TGTGCCAGCAGGCCAGGGACAGGTCCTTACAATGAGCAGTTCTTC.

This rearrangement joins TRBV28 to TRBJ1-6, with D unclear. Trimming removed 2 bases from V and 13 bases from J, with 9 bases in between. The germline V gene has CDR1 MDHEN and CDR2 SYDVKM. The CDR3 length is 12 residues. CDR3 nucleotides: TGTGCCAGCAGTTTAGTAGGCGGCCCCCTCCACTTT. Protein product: CASSLVGGPLHF. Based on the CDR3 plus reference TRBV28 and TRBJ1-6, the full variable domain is DVKVTQSSRYLVKRTGEKVFLECVQDMDHENMFWYRQDPGLGLRLIYFSYDVKMKEKGDIPEGYSVSREKKERFSLILESASTNQTSMYLCASSLVGGPLHFGNGTRLTVT.

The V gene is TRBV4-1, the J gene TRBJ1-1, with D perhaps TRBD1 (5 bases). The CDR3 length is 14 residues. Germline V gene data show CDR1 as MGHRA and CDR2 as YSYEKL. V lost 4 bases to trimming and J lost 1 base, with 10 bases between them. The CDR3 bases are TGCGCCAGCAGCCGACCCCAGGGGAACACTGAAGCTTTCTTT. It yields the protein CASSRPQGNTEAFF.

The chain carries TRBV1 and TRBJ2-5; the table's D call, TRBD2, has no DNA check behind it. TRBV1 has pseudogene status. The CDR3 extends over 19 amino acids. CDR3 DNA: TGCACCAGCAGCCGGTTCGGGGGGGAACGGCCCCGGTACCAAGAGACCCAGTACTTC. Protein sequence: CTSSRFGGERPRYQETQYF.

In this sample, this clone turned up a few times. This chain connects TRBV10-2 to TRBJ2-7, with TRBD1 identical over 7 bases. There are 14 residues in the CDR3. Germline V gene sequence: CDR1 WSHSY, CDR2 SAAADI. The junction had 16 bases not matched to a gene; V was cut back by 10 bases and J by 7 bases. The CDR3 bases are TGCGCCACCTCGATCGGGACAGCCCTTAGGGAGCAGTACTTC. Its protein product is CATSIGTALREQYF.

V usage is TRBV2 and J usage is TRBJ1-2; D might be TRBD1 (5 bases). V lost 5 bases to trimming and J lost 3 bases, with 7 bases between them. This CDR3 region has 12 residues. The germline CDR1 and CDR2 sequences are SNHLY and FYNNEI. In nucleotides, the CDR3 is TGTGCCAGCAGTCTGACAGACTATGGCTACACCTTC. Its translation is CASSLTDYGYTF.

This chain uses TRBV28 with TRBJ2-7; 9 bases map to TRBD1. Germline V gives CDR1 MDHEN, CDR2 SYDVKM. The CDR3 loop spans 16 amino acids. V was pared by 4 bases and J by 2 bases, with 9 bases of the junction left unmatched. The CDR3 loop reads CASSSFWTGEPYEQYF. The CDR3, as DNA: TGTGCCAGCAGTTCGTTCTGGACAGGGGAACCCTACGAGCAGTACTTC.

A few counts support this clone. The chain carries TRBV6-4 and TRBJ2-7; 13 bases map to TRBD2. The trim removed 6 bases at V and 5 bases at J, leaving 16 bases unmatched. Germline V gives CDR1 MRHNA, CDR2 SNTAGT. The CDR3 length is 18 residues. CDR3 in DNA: TGTGCCAGCAGGATGACTAGCGGGGGGCCGTTTTTTAGGAACGAGCAGTACTTC. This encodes CASRMTSGGPFFRNEQYF.

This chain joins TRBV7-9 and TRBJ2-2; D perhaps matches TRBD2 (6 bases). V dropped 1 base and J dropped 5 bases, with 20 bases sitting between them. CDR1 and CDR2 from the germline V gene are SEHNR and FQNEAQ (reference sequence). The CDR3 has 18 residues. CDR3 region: CASSLGRGWTTGTGELFF. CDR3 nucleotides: TGTGCCAGCAGCTTAGGAAGGGGTTGGACTACTGGGACCGGGGAGCTGTTTTTT.

CDR3 bases: TGTGCCAGCAGCTATGAGGGGGGGAACACCTTC. Protein: CASSYEGGNTF. This chain joins TRBV5-6 and TRBJ1-2; TRBD1 is a possible D gene (6 bases). Germline CDR1 is SGHDT and CDR2 is YYEEEE. The CDR3 contains 11 residues. Trimming took 3 bases from V and 12 from J, leaving 12 bases between them. Looking up the rest from reference TRBV5-6 and TRBJ1-2 gives the full variable domain: DAGVTQSPTHLIKTRGQQVTLRCSPKSGHDTVSWYQQALGQGPQFIFQYYEEEERQRGNFPDRFSGHQFPNYSSELNVNALLLGDSALYLCASSYEGGNTFGSGTRLTVV.

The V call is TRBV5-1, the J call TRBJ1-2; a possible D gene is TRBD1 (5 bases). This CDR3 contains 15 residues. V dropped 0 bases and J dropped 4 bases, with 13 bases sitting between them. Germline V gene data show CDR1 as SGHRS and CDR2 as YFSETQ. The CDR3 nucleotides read TGCGCCAGCAGCTTGGATTCGACAGCCTCCTATGGCTACACCTTC. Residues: CASSLDSTASYGYTF.

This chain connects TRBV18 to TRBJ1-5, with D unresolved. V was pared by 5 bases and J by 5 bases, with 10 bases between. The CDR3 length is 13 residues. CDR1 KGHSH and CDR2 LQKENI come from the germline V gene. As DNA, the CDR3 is TGTGCCAGCTCATTAGATAGTGATCAGCCCCAGCATTTT. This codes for CASSLDSDQPQHF.

For the CDR3, the DNA is TGTGCCAGCAGTGATCCAGGAATTCATTCACCCCTCCACTTT. Its protein is CASSDPGIHSPLHF. The J gene is TRBJ1-6, the V gene TRBV25-1; D is unresolved. Deletions cut 3 bases from V and 8 bases from J, with 11 bases between. CDR1 is MGHDK, CDR2 SYGVNS, per germline. This CDR3 has 14 residues.

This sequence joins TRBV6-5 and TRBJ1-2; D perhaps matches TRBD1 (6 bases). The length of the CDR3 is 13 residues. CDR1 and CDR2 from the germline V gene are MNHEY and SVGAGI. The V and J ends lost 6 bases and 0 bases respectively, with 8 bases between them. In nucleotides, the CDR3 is TGTGCCAGCAGACAGGGAGCTAACTATGGCTACACCTTC. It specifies CASRQGANYGYTF.

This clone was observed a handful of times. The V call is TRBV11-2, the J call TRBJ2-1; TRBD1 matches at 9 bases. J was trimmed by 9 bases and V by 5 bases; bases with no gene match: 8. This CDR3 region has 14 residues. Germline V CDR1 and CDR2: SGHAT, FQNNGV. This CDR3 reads CASSLRQGVGEQFF. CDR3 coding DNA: TGTGCCAGCAGCCTCCGACAGGGGGTGGGTGAGCAGTTCTTC.

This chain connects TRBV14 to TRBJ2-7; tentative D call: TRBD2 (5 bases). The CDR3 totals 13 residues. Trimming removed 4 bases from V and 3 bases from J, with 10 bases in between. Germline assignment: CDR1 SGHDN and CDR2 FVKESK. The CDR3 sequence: CASSLRAVYEQYF. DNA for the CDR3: TGTGCCAGCAGCCTGAGGGCAGTCTACGAGCAGTACTTC.

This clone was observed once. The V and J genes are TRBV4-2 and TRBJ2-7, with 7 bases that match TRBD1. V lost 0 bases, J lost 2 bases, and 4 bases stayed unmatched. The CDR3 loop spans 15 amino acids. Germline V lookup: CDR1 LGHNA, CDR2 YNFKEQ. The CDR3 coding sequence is TGTGCCAGCAGCCAAGAATACAGGGGACCCTACGAGCAGTACTTC. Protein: CASSQEYRGPYEQYF.

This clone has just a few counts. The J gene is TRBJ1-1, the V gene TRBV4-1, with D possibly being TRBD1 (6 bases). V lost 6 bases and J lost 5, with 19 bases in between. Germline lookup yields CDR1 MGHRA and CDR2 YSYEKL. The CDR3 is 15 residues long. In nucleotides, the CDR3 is TGCGCCAGCAGTCTGAACCAGGGGCCGGGGACTGAAGCTTTCTTT. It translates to CASSLNQGPGTEAFF.

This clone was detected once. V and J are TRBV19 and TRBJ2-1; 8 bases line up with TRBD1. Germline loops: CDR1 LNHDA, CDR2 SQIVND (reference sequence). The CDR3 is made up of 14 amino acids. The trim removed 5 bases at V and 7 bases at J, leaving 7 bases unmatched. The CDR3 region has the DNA TGTGCCAGTAGTGTCAACAGGGGGTCGAATGAGCAGTTCTTC. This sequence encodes CASSVNRGSNEQFF.

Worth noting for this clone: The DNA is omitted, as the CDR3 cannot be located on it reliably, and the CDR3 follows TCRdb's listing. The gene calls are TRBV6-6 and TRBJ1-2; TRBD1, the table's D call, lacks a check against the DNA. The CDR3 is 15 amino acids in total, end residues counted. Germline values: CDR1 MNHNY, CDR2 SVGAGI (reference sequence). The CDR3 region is CASSSSPGWNYGYTF.

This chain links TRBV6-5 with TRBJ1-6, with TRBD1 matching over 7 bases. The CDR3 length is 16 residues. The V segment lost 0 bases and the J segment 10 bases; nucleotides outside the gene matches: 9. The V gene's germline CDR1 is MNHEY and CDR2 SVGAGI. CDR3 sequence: CASSYSLGTGVSPLHF. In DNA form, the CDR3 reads TGTGCCAGCAGTTACTCTTTAGGCACAGGGGTGTCACCCCTCCACTTT.

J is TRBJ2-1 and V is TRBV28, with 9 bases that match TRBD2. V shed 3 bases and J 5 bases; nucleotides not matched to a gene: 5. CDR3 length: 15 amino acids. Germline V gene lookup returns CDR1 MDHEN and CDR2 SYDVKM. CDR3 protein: CASSLRGLADNEQFF. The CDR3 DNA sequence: TGTGCCAGCAGTTTGAGGGGACTAGCCGACAATGAGCAGTTCTTC.

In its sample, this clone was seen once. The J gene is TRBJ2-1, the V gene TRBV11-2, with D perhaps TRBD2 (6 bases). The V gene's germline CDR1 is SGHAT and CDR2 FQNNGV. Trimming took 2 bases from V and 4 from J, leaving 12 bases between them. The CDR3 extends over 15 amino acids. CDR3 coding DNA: TGTGCCAGCAGCTTAAGCCGGGGAGGTTACAATGAGCAGTTCTTC. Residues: CASSLSRGGYNEQFF.

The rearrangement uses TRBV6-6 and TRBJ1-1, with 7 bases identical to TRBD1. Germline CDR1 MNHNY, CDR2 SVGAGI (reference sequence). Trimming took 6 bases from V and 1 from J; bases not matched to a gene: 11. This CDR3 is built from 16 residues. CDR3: CASSSDSTGTNTEAFF. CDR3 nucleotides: TGTGCCAGCAGCTCTGATTCGACAGGGACGAACACTGAAGCTTTCTTT.

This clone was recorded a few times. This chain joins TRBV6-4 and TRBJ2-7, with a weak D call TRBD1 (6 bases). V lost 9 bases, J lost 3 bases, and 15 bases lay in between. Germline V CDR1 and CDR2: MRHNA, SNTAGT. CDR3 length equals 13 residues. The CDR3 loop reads CARGKEGDYEQYF. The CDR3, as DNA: TGTGCCAGGGGCAAAGAGGGGGACTACGAGCAGTACTTC.

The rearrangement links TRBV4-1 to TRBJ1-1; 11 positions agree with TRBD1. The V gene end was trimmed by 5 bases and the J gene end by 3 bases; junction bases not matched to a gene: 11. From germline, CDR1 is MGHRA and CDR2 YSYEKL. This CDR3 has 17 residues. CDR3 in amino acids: CASSASRGQGVYTEAFF. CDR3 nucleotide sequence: TGCGCCAGCAGCGCCTCCCGGGGACAGGGGGTTTACACTGAAGCTTTCTTT.

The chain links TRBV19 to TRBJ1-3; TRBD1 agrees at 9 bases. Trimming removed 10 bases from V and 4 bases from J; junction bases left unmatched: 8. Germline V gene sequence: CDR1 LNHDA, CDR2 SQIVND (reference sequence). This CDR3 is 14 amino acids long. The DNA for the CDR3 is TGTGCCACCCATCGGACAGGGGACGGAAACACCATATATTTT. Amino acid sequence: CATHRTGDGNTIYF.